This is a list of T cell receptor beta chains from one sample in a study. TCRdb re-analysed the 5' RACE reads in MiXCR, keeping a single row per CDR3 protein. The sample has about 62,000 distinct CDR3 sequences; 25% to 35% are singletons. The sample comprised tumor-infiltrating naive CD4+ T cells sorted from the breast tumor. These receptors originate from a female donor with breast cancer. Both conserved end residues are part of each CDR3. Each record gives: J gene, clone size, D gene, V gene, CDR3 protein, CDR3 DNA. The D gene is left open where the match is weak. Some rows have no size entry. The others give once, few or many, or a class for an expanded clone.

j_call: TRBJ2-5
clone_size: once
d_call: NA
v_call: TRBV25-1
cdr3_aa: CASSRGGTAQETQYF
cdr3_nt: TGTGCCAGCAGTAGGGGGGGGACAGCCCAAGAGACCCAGTACTTC

j_call: TRBJ2-4
clone_size: few
d_call: TRBD2
v_call: TRBV27
cdr3_aa: CASSLSPGGSNIQYF
cdr3_nt: TGTGCCAGCAGTTTATCTCCGGGGGGGAGCAACATTCAGTACTTC

j_call: TRBJ2-5
clone_size: few
d_call: NA
v_call: TRBV20-1
cdr3_aa: CSATRVRSQETQYF
cdr3_nt: TGCAGTGCAACCAGGGTGAGATCCCAAGAGACCCAGTACTTC

j_call: TRBJ2-7
clone_size: many
d_call: NA
v_call: TRBV11-2
cdr3_aa: CASSLFPGLAGYEQYF
cdr3_nt: TGTGCCAGCAGCTTATTTCCCGGGCTAGCCGGCTACGAGCAGTACTTC

j_call: TRBJ1-1
clone_size: NA
d_call: NA
v_call: TRBV18
cdr3_aa: CASSPEMANTEAFF
cdr3_nt: TGTGCCAGCTCACCCGAGATGGCGAACACTGAAGCTTTCTTT

j_call: TRBJ2-7
clone_size: NA
d_call: NA
v_call: TRBV20-1
cdr3_aa: CSARGGRYEQYF
cdr3_nt: TGCAGTGCCCGTGGGGGTCGGTACGAGCAGTACTTC

j_call: TRBJ2-1
clone_size: medium-sized
d_call: TRBD1
v_call: TRBV5-1
cdr3_aa: CASSPGQGSEQFF
cdr3_nt: TGCGCCAGCAGCCCTGGACAGGGGAGTGAGCAGTTCTTC

j_call: TRBJ2-3
clone_size: NA
d_call: TRBD1
v_call: TRBV4-2
cdr3_aa: CASTRTGGGTDTQYF
cdr3_nt: TGTGCCAGCACCAGGACAGGGGGTGGCACAGATACGCAGTATTTT

j_call: TRBJ1-2
clone_size: few
d_call: TRBD1
v_call: TRBV29-1
cdr3_aa: CSVEVGQGYGYTF
cdr3_nt: TGCAGCGTGGAGGTGGGACAGGGATATGGCTACACCTTC

j_call: TRBJ2-3
clone_size: NA
d_call: NA
v_call: TRBV6-1
cdr3_aa: CASSDRGHRTDTQYF
cdr3_nt: TGTGCCAGCAGTGACAGGGGACACCGCACAGATACGCAGTATTTT

j_call: TRBJ2-3
clone_size: NA
d_call: NA
v_call: TRBV20-1
cdr3_aa: CSAPSPGSAADTQYF
cdr3_nt: TGCAGTGCACCCTCCCCCGGGAGTGCCGCAGATACGCAGTATTTT

j_call: TRBJ1-5
clone_size: NA
d_call: NA
v_call: TRBV27
cdr3_aa: CASSYPIGGQGSQLQPQHF
cdr3_nt: TGTGCCAGCAGTTATCCCATAGGGGGGCAGGGATCCCAATTACAGCCCCAGCATTTT

j_call: TRBJ2-1
clone_size: NA
d_call: NA
v_call: TRBV7-2
cdr3_aa: CASSLSHSSYNEQFF
cdr3_nt: TGTGCCAGCAGCTTATCACACAGCTCCTACAATGAGCAGTTCTTC

j_call: TRBJ2-2
clone_size: NA
d_call: NA
v_call: TRBV10-1
cdr3_aa: CASRPSGETGELFF
cdr3_nt: TGCGCCAGCAGACCCTCAGGGGAGACCGGGGAGCTGTTTTTT

j_call: TRBJ1-1
clone_size: few
d_call: NA
v_call: TRBV12-3/TRBV12-4
cdr3_aa: CASSLQTTNTEAFF
cdr3_nt: TGTGCCAGCAGTCTACAGACAACGAACACTGAAGCTTTCTTT

j_call: TRBJ1-4
clone_size: NA
d_call: NA
v_call: TRBV29-1
cdr3_aa: CSVTLGREKLFF
cdr3_nt: TGCAGCGTTACACTGGGAAGGGAAAAACTGTTTTTT

j_call: TRBJ2-3
clone_size: NA
d_call: TRBD1
v_call: TRBV20-1
cdr3_aa: CSVSGGGTDTQYF
cdr3_nt: TGCAGTGTCTCAGGGGGCGGCACAGATACGCAGTATTTT

j_call: TRBJ2-7
clone_size: NA
d_call: NA
v_call: TRBV18
cdr3_aa: CASSPRAGPYEQYF
cdr3_nt: TGTGCCAGCTCACCACGCGCCGGACCCTACGAGCAGTACTTC

j_call: TRBJ1-1
clone_size: few
d_call: NA
v_call: TRBV30
cdr3_aa: CAWSEDLNTEAFF
cdr3_nt: TGTGCCTGGTCAGAGGACCTCAACACTGAAGCTTTCTTT

j_call: TRBJ2-7
clone_size: NA
d_call: NA
v_call: TRBV9
cdr3_aa: CASSPAGTSGEQYF
cdr3_nt: TGTGCCAGCAGCCCGGCCGGGACGTCGGGCGAGCAGTACTTC